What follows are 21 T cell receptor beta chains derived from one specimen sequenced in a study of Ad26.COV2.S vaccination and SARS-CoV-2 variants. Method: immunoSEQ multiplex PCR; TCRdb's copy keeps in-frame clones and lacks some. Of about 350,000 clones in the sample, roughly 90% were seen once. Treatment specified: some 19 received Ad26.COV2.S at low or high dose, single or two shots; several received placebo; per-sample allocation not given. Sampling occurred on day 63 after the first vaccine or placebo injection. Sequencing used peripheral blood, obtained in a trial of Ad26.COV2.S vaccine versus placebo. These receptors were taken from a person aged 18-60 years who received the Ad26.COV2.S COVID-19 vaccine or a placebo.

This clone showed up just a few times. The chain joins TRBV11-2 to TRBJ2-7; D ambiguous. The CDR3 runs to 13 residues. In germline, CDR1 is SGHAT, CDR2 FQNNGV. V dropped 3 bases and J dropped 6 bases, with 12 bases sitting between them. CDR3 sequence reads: CASSLIRWAEQYF. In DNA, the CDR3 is TGTGCCAGCAGCTTGATCCGCTGGGCCGAGCAGTACTTC.

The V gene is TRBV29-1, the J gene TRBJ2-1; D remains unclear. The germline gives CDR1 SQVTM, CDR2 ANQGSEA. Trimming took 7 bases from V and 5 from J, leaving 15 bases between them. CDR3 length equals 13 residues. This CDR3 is CSGAYLRNNEQFF. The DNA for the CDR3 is TGCAGCGGTGCCTACCTCAGGAACAATGAGCAGTTCTTC.

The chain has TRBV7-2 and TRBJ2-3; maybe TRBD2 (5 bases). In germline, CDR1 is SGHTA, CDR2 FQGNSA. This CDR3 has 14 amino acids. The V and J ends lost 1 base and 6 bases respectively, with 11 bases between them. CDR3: CASSLGNGEDTQYF. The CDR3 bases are TGTGCCAGCAGCTTAGGGAACGGGGAGGATACGCAGTATTTT. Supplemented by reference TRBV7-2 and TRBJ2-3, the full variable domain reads GAGVSQSPSNKVTEKGKDVELRCDPISGHTALYWYRQSLGQGLEFLIYFQGNSAPDKSGLPSDRFSAERTGGSVSTLTIQRTQQEDSAVYLCASSLGNGEDTQYFGPGTRLTVL.

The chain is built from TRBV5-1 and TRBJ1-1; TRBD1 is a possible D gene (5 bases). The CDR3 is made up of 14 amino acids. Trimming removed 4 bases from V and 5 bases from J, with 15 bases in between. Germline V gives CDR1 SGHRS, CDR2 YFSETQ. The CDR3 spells CASSVDHRGTEAFF. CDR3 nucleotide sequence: TGCGCCAGCAGCGTAGACCACCGGGGGACTGAAGCTTTCTTT.

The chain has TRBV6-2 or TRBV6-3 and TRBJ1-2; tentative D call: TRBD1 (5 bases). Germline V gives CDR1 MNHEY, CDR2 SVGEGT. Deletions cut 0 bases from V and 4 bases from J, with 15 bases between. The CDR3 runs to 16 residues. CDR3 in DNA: TGTGCCAGCAGTTACTCAGGGCAGGGAGGCACCTATGGCTACACCTTC. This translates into CASSYSGQGGTYGYTF.

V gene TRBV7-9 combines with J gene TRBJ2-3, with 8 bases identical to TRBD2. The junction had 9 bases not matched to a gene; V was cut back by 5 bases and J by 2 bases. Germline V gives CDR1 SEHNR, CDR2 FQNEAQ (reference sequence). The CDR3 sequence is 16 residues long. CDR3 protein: CASSLGGAGDTDTQYF. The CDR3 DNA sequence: TGTGCCAGCAGCCTCGGGGGAGCGGGGGACACAGATACGCAGTATTTT.

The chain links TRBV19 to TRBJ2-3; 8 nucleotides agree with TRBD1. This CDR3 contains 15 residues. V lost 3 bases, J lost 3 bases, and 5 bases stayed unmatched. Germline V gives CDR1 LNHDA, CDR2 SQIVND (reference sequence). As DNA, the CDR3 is TGTGCCAGTAGTATCACAGGGGGTGAAACAGATACGCAGTATTTT. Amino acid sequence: CASSITGGETDTQYF.

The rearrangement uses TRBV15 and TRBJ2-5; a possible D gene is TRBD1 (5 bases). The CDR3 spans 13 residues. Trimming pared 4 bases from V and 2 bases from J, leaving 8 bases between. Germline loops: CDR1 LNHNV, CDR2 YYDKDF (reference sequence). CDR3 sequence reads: CATSIDRQETQYF. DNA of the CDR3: TGTGCCACCAGCATCGACAGACAAGAGACCCAGTACTTC.

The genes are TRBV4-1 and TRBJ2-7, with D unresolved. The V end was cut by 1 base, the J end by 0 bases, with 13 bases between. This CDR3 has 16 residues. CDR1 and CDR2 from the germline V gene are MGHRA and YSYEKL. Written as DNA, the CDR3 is TGCGCCAGCAGCCAAGCCGCCAGTCCACGCTCCTACGAGCAGTACTTC. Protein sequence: CASSQAASPRSYEQYF.

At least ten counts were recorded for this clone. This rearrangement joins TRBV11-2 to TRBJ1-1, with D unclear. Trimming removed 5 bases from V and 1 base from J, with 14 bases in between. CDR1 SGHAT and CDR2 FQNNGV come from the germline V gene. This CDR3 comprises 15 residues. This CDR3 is CASSRSPTTNTEAFF. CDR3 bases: TGTGCCAGCAGCAGAAGCCCTACCACGAACACTGAAGCTTTCTTT.

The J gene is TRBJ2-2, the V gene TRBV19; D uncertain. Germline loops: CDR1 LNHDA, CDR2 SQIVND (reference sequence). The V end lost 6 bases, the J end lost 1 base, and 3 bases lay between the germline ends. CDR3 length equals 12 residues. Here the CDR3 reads CASSLNTGELFF. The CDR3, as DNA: TGTGCCAGTAGCTTGAACACCGGGGAGCTGTTTTTT. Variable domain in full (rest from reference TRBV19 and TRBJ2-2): DGGITQSPKYLFRKEGQNVTLSCEQNLNHDAMYWYRQDPGQGLRLIYYSQIVNDFQKGDIAEGYSVSREKKESFPLTVTSAQKNPTAFYLCASSLNTGELFFGEGSRLTVL.

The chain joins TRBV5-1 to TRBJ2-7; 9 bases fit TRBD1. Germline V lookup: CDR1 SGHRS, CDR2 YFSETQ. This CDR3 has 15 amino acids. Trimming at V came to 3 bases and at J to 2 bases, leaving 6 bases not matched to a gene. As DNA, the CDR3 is TGCGCCAGCAGCTCCGGACAGGGGTTACCCTACGAGCAGTACTTC. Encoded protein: CASSSGQGLPYEQYF.

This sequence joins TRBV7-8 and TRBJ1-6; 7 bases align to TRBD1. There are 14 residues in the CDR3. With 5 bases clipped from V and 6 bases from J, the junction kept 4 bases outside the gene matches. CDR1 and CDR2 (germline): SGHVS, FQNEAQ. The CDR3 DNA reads TGTGCCAGCAGCAGGGGACAGCCTAATTCACCCCTCCACTTT. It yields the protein CASSRGQPNSPLHF.

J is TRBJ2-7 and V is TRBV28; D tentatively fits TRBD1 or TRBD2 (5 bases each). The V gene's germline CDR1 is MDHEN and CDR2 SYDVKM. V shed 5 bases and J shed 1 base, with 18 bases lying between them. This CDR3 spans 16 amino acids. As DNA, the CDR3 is TGTGCCAGCAGTGGGGGAATGGGGTGGGAGTCCTACGAGCAGTACTTC. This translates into CASSGGMGWESYEQYF.

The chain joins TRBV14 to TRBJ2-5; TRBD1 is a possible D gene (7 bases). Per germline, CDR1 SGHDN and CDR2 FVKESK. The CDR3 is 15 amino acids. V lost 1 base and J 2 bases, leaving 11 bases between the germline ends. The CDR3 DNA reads TGTGCCAGCAGCCAAGGCGGGACAGCTCAAGAGACCCAGTACTTC. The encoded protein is CASSQGGTAQETQYF.

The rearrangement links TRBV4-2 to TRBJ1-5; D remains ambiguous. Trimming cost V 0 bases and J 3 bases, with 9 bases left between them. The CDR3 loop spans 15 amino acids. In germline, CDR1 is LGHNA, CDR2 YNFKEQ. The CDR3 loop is CASSQDGGNNQPQHF. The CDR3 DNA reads TGTGCCAGCAGCCAAGACGGAGGGAACAATCAGCCCCAGCATTTT.

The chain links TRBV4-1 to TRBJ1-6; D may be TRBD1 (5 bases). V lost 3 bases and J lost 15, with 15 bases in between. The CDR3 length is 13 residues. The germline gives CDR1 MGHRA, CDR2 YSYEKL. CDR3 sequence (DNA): TGCGCCAGCAGCCATACGGGGGAAAAAAACCTCCACTTT. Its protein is CASSHTGEKNLHF.

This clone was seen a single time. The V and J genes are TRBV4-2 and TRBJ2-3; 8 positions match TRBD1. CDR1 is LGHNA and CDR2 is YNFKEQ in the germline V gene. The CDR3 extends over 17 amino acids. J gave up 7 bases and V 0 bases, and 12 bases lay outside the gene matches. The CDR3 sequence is CASSQDRTGLRENTQYF. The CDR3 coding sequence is TGTGCCAGCAGCCAAGATCGGACAGGGTTGAGAGAGAATACGCAGTATTTT.

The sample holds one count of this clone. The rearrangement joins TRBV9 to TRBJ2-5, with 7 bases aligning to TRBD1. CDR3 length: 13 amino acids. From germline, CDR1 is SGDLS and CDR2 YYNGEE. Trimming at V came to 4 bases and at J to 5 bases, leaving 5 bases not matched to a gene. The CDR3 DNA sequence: TGTGCCAGCAGCCCCACAGGGGTCGAGACCCAGTACTTC. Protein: CASSPTGVETQYF. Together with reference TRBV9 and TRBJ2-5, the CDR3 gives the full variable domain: DSGVTQTPKHLITATGQRVTLRCSPRSGDLSVYWYQQSLDQGLQFLIQYYNGEERAKGNILERFSAQQFPDLHSELNLSSLELGDSALYFCASSPTGVETQYFGPGTRLLVL.

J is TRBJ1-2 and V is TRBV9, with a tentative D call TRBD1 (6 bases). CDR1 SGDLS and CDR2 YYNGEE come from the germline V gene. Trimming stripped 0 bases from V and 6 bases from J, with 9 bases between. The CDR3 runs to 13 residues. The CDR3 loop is CASSVDQGNGYTF. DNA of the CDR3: TGTGCCAGCAGCGTAGACCAGGGGAATGGCTACACCTTC.

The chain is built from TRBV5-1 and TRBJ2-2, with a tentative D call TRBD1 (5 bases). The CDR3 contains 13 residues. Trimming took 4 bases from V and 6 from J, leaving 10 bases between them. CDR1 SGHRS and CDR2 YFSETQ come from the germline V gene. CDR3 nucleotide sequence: TGCGCCAGCAGCCCCAGGGCGTCCGGGGAGCTGTTTTTT. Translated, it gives CASSPRASGELFF.